This TCR beta chain came from a study of shared clonotypes between healthy human individuals. Study context: CD4 naive and memory got three plates each, CD8 naive two, CD8 memory one.

Positively selected for CCR7, the CD45RO-negative cells used as naive CD8 cells excluded terminally differentiated effector memory CD45RA+ cells. Only in-frame clones appear in the TCRdb table, and some are missing; sequencing was by immunoSEQ multiplex PCR. The data show some 2 million clones, about 95% seen once. CDR1 is MNHEY, CDR2 SMNVEV, per germline (reference sequence). Trimming shortened V by 3 bases and J by 4 bases, and 9 bases separated the two germline ends. This CDR3 comprises 13 residues. Whole-study findings and limits: Represented genetic and exposure-history diversity was restricted by having few donors. Compared with clonotypes that all four donors shared, non-shared clonotypes had lower generation probabilities.

In regard to this clone: Its antigen is still unknown.

Sequenced input: naive CD8+ T cells sorted from blood. This sequence joins TRBV27 and TRBJ1-1; D is uncertain. This clonotype originated in a man aged 18-30 years in good health. Here the CDR3 reads CASSFDGPTEAFF. CDR3 coding DNA: TGTGCCAGCAGTTTTGACGGACCCACTGAAGCTTTCTTT.